The 13 T cell receptor beta chains presented below share a single source sample, sequenced in a study of regulatory T cells in long-lasting Graves disease. Construction of the TCR beta libraries employed iRepertoire HTBI primers in conjunction with Arm-PCR of CDR3 regions. One entry per CDR3 protein results from TCRdb running MiXCR on the multiplex PCR reads. The data contain about 320,000 distinct CDR3 sequences, 15% to 20% of them singletons. The sample's time point: newly diagnosed GD, antithyroid drugs for less than 3 months. Making the TCR library involved RNA that had been extracted from PBMCs. The material sequenced was peripheral blood mononuclear cells (PBMCs), taken at new diagnosis, from a patient treated with antithyroid drugs. These receptors were collected from a female donor with Graves disease.

This clonotype has at least ten counts. V and J are TRBV7-9 and TRBJ1-2; unclear D gene. V was trimmed by 9 bases and J by 2 bases, leaving 10 bases between them. This CDR3 region has 12 residues. Germline loops: CDR1 SEHNR, CDR2 FQNEAQ (reference sequence). CDR3: CASSDTNYGYTF. Written as DNA, the CDR3 is TGTGCCAGTTCAGACACAAACTATGGCTACACCTTC.

This clonotype came up many times. The gene calls are TRBV19 and TRBJ1-5; 7 bases map to TRBD1. Germline V lookup: CDR1 LNHDA, CDR2 SQIVND (reference sequence). The trim removed 6 bases at V and 5 bases at J, leaving 10 bases unmatched. The CDR3 covers 15 residues. The CDR3 loop is CASRPGQFRDQPQHF. Written as DNA, the CDR3 is TGTGCCAGTAGACCGGGACAGTTTAGGGATCAGCCCCAGCATTTT. The full variable domain, its missing parts supplied by reference TRBV19 and TRBJ1-5, is DGGITQSPKYLFRKEGQNVTLSCEQNLNHDAMYWYRQDPGQGLRLIYYSQIVNDFQKGDIAEGYSVSREKKESFPLTVTSAQKNPTAFYLCASRPGQFRDQPQHFGDGTRLSIL.

This clonotype was seen a few times. This sequence joins TRBV28 and TRBJ2-1, with TRBD2 identical over 11 bases. The V segment lost 6 bases and the J segment 8 bases; nucleotides outside the gene matches: 3. Germline V gives CDR1 MDHEN, CDR2 SYDVKM. This CDR3 has 13 amino acids. The CDR3: CASRTSGGDEQFF. The CDR3 bases are TGTGCCAGCAGAACTAGCGGGGGAGATGAGCAGTTCTTC.

A word on this clonotype: A single base separates this from a much larger clone, so it may be a read error. Since no conserved phenylalanine or tryptophan closes the CDR3, a read error is the likely cause. V and J are TRBV20-1 and TRBJ1-4; 7 bases fit TRBD1. Germline CDR1 DFQATT, CDR2 SNEGSKA (reference sequence). CDR3 length: 12 amino acids. V shed 5 bases, J shed 7 bases, and the junction held 4 bases outside the gene matches. The CDR3 is CSASGGLEKLFS. The CDR3, as DNA: TGCAGTGCTTCAGGGGGACTTGAAAAACTGTTTTCT.

About this clonotype itself: One end of the junction fails to match germline, which may point to a read error. The J gene is TRBJ2-3, the V gene TRBV28; D tentatively reads TRBD1 or TRBD2 (5 bases each). The germline V gene encodes CDR1 MDHEN and CDR2 SYDVKM. The CDR3 runs to 17 residues. The CDR3 sequence: CASSLGLAESGTGTQYF. The CDR3 DNA follows: TGTGCCAGCAGTTTGGGATTGGCGGAGAGCGGCACAGGTACGCAGTATTTT.

This clonotype has ten or more counts. V and J are TRBV29-1 and TRBJ2-5, with 12 bases matching TRBD1. Germline CDR1 SQVTM, CDR2 ANQGSEA. V shed 3 bases, J shed 4 bases, and the junction held 6 bases outside the gene matches. The CDR3 is 15 residues long. The CDR3 loop is CSVEWDRGRAETQYF. The CDR3 bases are TGCAGCGTTGAGTGGGACAGGGGGCGTGCAGAGACCCAGTACTTC.

This clonotype was seen many times. This rearrangement joins TRBV5-1 to TRBJ2-1; D call uncertain. This CDR3 has 16 residues. Germline V gene sequence: CDR1 SGHRS, CDR2 YFSETQ. Trimming took off 5 bases at V and 0 bases at J, with 15 bases between the two ends. CDR3 in amino acids: CASSFYRHSSYNEQFF. CDR3 bases: TGCGCCAGCAGTTTTTATCGGCACAGCTCCTACAATGAGCAGTTCTTC.

This clonotype has a count of ten or more. This chain joins TRBV11-3 and TRBJ2-5; D is possibly TRBD1 or TRBD2 (5 bases each). In germline, CDR1 is SGHNT, CDR2 YENEEA. V dropped 5 bases and J dropped 6 bases, with 16 bases sitting between them. This CDR3 is built from 14 residues. The CDR3 DNA sequence: TGTGCCAGCAGCCCTACGAGGGGTTCGCAGACCCAGTACTTC. As protein: CASSPTRGSQTQYF.

The chain carries TRBV12-3 or TRBV12-4 and TRBJ2-1; D gene ambiguous. Trimming took off 5 bases at V and 6 bases at J, with 20 bases between the two ends. The CDR3 has 16 residues. The CDR3 DNA reads as TGTGCCAGCAGTACCAGCCGTAGGACGCGACCCAATGAGCAGTTCTTC. Its protein product is CASSTSRRTRPNEQFF.

This clonotype was observed a handful of times. J is TRBJ1-1 and V is TRBV13, with 8 bases aligning to TRBD1. The V segment lost 5 bases and the J segment 6 bases; nucleotides outside the gene matches: 11. The germline CDR1 and CDR2 sequences are PRHDT and FYEKMQ (reference sequence). CDR3 length: 15 amino acids. The CDR3 spells CASSINQGADAEAFF. The CDR3 nucleotides are TGTGCCAGCAGCATAAATCAGGGGGCAGACGCTGAAGCTTTCTTT.

This clonotype occurred many times. This chain links TRBV20-1 with TRBJ2-2; perhaps TRBD2 as D (6 bases). The CDR3 is 14 amino acids. The germline V and J ends were trimmed by 2 bases and 2 bases, with 9 bases remaining between them. Germline loops: CDR1 DFQATT, CDR2 SNEGSKA (reference sequence). The CDR3 sequence: CSARKEGNTGELFF. The CDR3 DNA follows: TGCAGTGCTAGAAAGGAGGGTAACACCGGGGAGCTGTTTTTT.

The chain is built from TRBV18 and TRBJ1-1; no firm D call. CDR1 is KGHSH and CDR2 is LQKENI in the germline V gene. V lost 4 bases and J 1 base, leaving 10 bases between the germline ends. CDR3 length equals 14 residues. CDR3 in amino acids: CASSQISSNTEAFF. The CDR3 DNA reads TGTGCCAGCTCACAGATTAGCTCGAACACTGAAGCTTTCTTT.

This clonotype was seen repeatedly, ten times or more. V and J are TRBV12-5 and TRBJ1-5, with unresolved D. Per the germline V gene, CDR1 is LGHNT and CDR2 is FRNRAP. Trimming took off 0 bases at V and 3 bases at J, with 9 bases between the two ends. The CDR3 is 15 amino acids. The CDR3: CASGLVITDNQPQHF. Written as DNA, the CDR3 is TGTGCTAGTGGTTTGGTAATAACAGACAATCAGCCCCAGCATTTT.